Listed below are T cell receptor beta chains from one sample, sequenced in a study of glioma-infiltrating T cells. TCRdb redid the calling of the multiplex PCR reads with MiXCR, one entry per CDR3 protein. Among some 160,000 distinct CDR3 sequences listed, roughly two fifths were seen once. Input material: glioma tissue, nonneoplastic brain tissue, or PBMCs (not recorded which). These receptor sequences come from a human donor with low-grade glioma or glioblastoma, undergoing nonglioma brain surgery, or in good health (not recorded which). Both conserved end residues are part of each CDR3. The D gene is left open where the match is weak. Clone size is not always given. Where it is, it says once, few, many or a class for expanded clones.

abundance: .
j_gene: TRBJ1-1
v_gene: TRBV11-2
d_gene: .
len: 12
CDR3aa: CPSSPVNTEAFF
CDR3nt: TGTCCCAGCAGCCCCGTAAACACTGAAGCTTTCTTT

abundance: many
j_gene: TRBJ2-1
v_gene: TRBV7-2
d_gene: .
len: 13
CDR3aa: CASSPEIGSEQFF
CDR3nt: TGTGCCAGCAGCCCGGAGATTGGCAGTGAGCAGTTCTTC

abundance: .
j_gene: TRBJ2-3
v_gene: TRBV13
d_gene: .
len: 13
CDR3aa: CATHKGSTDTQYF
CDR3nt: TGTGCCACCCATAAGGGAAGCACAGATACGCAGTATTTT

abundance: .
j_gene: TRBJ2-5
v_gene: TRBV3-1
d_gene: TRBD1
len: 17
CDR3aa: CASSQDMLRTGRQPQYF
CDR3nt: TGTGCCAGCAGCCAAGATATGTTGAGGACAGGGAGGCAGCCCCAGTACTTC

abundance: .
j_gene: TRBJ2-1
v_gene: TRBV3-1
d_gene: TRBD2
len: 13
CDR3aa: CASSRGGGDEQFF
CDR3nt: TGTGCCAGCAGCCGTGGGGGAGGGGATGAGCAGTTCTTC

abundance: .
j_gene: TRBJ1-5
v_gene: TRBV12-3/TRBV12-4
d_gene: .
len: 16
CDR3aa: CASSLAKGKVNQPQHF
CDR3nt: TGTGCCAGCAGTTTAGCGAAGGGGAAAGTAAATCAGCCCCAGCATTTT

abundance: .
j_gene: TRBJ1-5
v_gene: TRBV14
d_gene: TRBD1
len: 19
CDR3aa: CASSQDIRGEVQSNQPQHF
CDR3nt: TGTGCCAGCAGCCAAGATATCAGGGGGGAGGTCCAGAGCAATCAGCCCCAGCATTTT

abundance: .
j_gene: TRBJ1-5
v_gene: TRBV6-1
d_gene: .
len: 15
CDR3aa: CASSEGGGNSKPQHF
CDR3nt: TGTGCCAGCAGTGAAGGGGGGGGAAACAGTAAGCCCCAGCATTTT

abundance: .
j_gene: TRBJ2-3
v_gene: TRBV10-3
d_gene: .
len: 14
CDR3aa: CAISKTARTDTQYF
CDR3nt: TGTGCCATCAGCAAGACGGCCCGCACAGATACGCAGTATTTT

abundance: few
j_gene: TRBJ1-1
v_gene: TRBV3-1
d_gene: .
len: 14
CDR3aa: CASSQALGNTEAFF
CDR3nt: TGTGCCAGCAGCCAAGCTTTGGGAAACACTGAAGCTTTCTTT

abundance: .
j_gene: TRBJ2-3
v_gene: TRBV29-1
d_gene: .
len: 14
CDR3aa: CSVEDRAEADTQYF
CDR3nt: TGCAGCGTTGAAGATCGCGCTGAGGCAGATACGCAGTATTTT

abundance: few
j_gene: TRBJ2-1
v_gene: TRBV2
d_gene: .
len: 17
CDR3aa: CASSEVRRTLQGNEQFF
CDR3nt: TGTGCCAGCAGTGAAGTTCGAAGGACACTCCAGGGGAATGAGCAGTTCTTC

abundance: many
j_gene: TRBJ1-5
v_gene: TRBV7-2
d_gene: .
len: 15
CDR3aa: CASSSERRGDQPQHF
CDR3nt: TGTGCCAGCAGCTCAGAACGACGGGGGGATCAGCCCCAGCATTTT

abundance: many
j_gene: TRBJ1-1
v_gene: TRBV28
d_gene: TRBD1
len: 15
CDR3aa: CASSSRTGVYTEAFF
CDR3nt: TGTGCCAGCAGTTCAAGGACAGGGGTGTACACTGAAGCTTTCTTT

abundance: many
j_gene: TRBJ2-7
v_gene: TRBV5-1
d_gene: .
len: 15
CDR3aa: CASSLDGGVSYEQYF
CDR3nt: TGCGCCAGCAGCTTGGATGGAGGGGTCTCCTACGAGCAGTACTTC

abundance: .
j_gene: TRBJ2-7
v_gene: TRBV6-2/TRBV6-3
d_gene: TRBD2
len: 13
CDR3aa: CASKTSSYYEQYF
CDR3nt: TGTGCCAGCAAGACTAGCTCCTACTACGAGCAGTACTTC

abundance: .
j_gene: TRBJ2-1
v_gene: TRBV19
d_gene: .
len: 15
CDR3aa: CASSIQGGPNNEQFF
CDR3nt: TGTGCCAGTAGTATCCAAGGCGGGCCTAACAATGAGCAGTTCTTC

abundance: many
j_gene: TRBJ1-1
v_gene: TRBV24-1
d_gene: .
len: 12
CDR3aa: CATSDSSLEAFF
CDR3nt: TGTGCCACCAGTGATTCATCACTAGAAGCTTTCTTT

abundance: .
j_gene: TRBJ2-7
v_gene: TRBV7-9
d_gene: .
len: 12
CDR3aa: CASSPRTYEQYF
CDR3nt: TGTGCCAGCAGCCCCCGGACCTACGAGCAGTACTTC

abundance: many
j_gene: TRBJ1-4
v_gene: TRBV27
d_gene: TRBD1
len: 13
CDR3aa: CASNGTVDEKLFF
CDR3nt: TGTGCCAGCAACGGGACAGTGGATGAAAAACTGTTTTTT

abundance: many
j_gene: TRBJ2-5
v_gene: TRBV20-1
d_gene: TRBD2
len: 16
CDR3aa: CSAKPIHGTSKETQYF
CDR3nt: TGCAGTGCAAAACCAATACACGGGACTAGCAAAGAGACCCAGTACTTC

abundance: .
j_gene: TRBJ1-2
v_gene: TRBV5-1
d_gene: TRBD1
len: 14
CDR3aa: CASSRGQGNYGYTF
CDR3nt: TGCGCCAGCAGCAGGGGACAGGGGAACTATGGCTACACCTTC

abundance: .
j_gene: TRBJ2-7
v_gene: TRBV3-1
d_gene: TRBD2
len: 16
CDR3aa: CASSSGLAGVGENQYF
CDR3nt: TGTGCCAGCAGCTCGGGACTAGCGGGAGTCGGGGAGAACCAGTACTTC

abundance: few
j_gene: TRBJ2-1
v_gene: TRBV14
d_gene: .
len: 13
CDR3aa: CASSQSHRLRQFF
CDR3nt: TGTGCCAGCAGCCAATCCCACCGCCTAAGGCAGTTCTTC

abundance: many
j_gene: TRBJ1-1
v_gene: TRBV7-9
d_gene: .
len: 11
CDR3aa: CASSPGEEAFF
CDR3nt: TGTGCCAGCAGCCCCGGGGAGGAAGCTTTCTTT

abundance: many
j_gene: TRBJ2-7
v_gene: TRBV6-1
d_gene: TRBD1
len: 14
CDR3aa: CASSELGTGPEQYF
CDR3nt: TGTGCCAGCAGTGAACTGGGGACAGGTCCCGAGCAGTACTTC

abundance: many
j_gene: TRBJ2-3
v_gene: TRBV6-1
d_gene: TRBD2
len: 18
CDR3aa: CASSPPVPLAGDADTQYF
CDR3nt: TGTGCCAGCAGTCCCCCCGTGCCCCTAGCGGGAGATGCAGATACGCAGTATTTT

abundance: few
j_gene: TRBJ1-2
v_gene: TRBV12-3/TRBV12-4
d_gene: .
len: 14
CDR3aa: CASSLMGRVNGYTF
CDR3nt: TGTGCCAGCAGTTTAATGGGTAGAGTAAATGGCTACACCTTC

abundance: few
j_gene: TRBJ2-7
v_gene: TRBV5-1
d_gene: TRBD1
len: 16
CDR3aa: CASSLPTGSSSYEQYF
CDR3nt: TGCGCCAGCAGCCTACCGACAGGGAGCAGCTCCTACGAGCAGTACTTC

abundance: few
j_gene: TRBJ2-7
v_gene: TRBV13
d_gene: .
len: 14
CDR3aa: CASSLLDVPYEQYF
CDR3nt: TGTGCCAGCAGCTTACTGGACGTCCCCTACGAGCAGTACTTC

abundance: .
j_gene: TRBJ2-1
v_gene: TRBV3-1
d_gene: .
len: 14
CDR3aa: CASSQMSSYNEQFF
CDR3nt: TGTGCCAGCAGCCAAATGAGCTCCTACAATGAGCAGTTCTTC

abundance: few
j_gene: TRBJ1-1
v_gene: TRBV29-1
d_gene: .
len: 13
CDR3aa: CSVEKELNTEAFF
CDR3nt: TGCAGCGTTGAAAAGGAATTGAACACTGAAGCTTTCTTT

abundance: few
j_gene: TRBJ1-1
v_gene: TRBV5-6
d_gene: .
len: 11
CDR3aa: CASSLFSEAFF
CDR3nt: TGTGCCAGCAGCTTGTTTTCTGAAGCTTTCTTT

abundance: many
j_gene: TRBJ2-1
v_gene: TRBV25-1
d_gene: TRBD1
len: 15
CDR3aa: CASSRTGALAGEQFF
CDR3nt: TGTGCCAGCAGTCGGACAGGGGCCCTTGCTGGTGAGCAGTTCTTC

abundance: few
j_gene: TRBJ1-1
v_gene: TRBV4-1
d_gene: TRBD1
len: 17
CDR3aa: CASSHRQGNKMNTEAFF
CDR3nt: TGCGCCAGCAGCCACAGACAGGGGAATAAAATGAACACTGAAGCTTTCTTT

abundance: .
j_gene: TRBJ2-1
v_gene: TRBV5-1
d_gene: .
len: 17
CDR3aa: CASSLAVPRRAYNEQFF
CDR3nt: TGCGCCAGCAGCTTGGCGGTACCGAGGAGAGCCTACAATGAGCAGTTCTTC

abundance: .
j_gene: TRBJ1-2
v_gene: TRBV7-9
d_gene: .
len: 14
CDR3aa: CASSLDISYESNTF
CDR3nt: TGTGCCAGCAGCCTCGACATATCATACGAGAGTAACACCTTC

abundance: .
j_gene: TRBJ2-1
v_gene: TRBV6-5
d_gene: .
len: 13
CDR3aa: CASSYSGENEQFF
CDR3nt: TGTGCCAGCAGTTACTCGGGAGAAAATGAGCAGTTCTTC

abundance: once
j_gene: TRBJ2-7
v_gene: TRBV20-1
d_gene: TRBD2
len: 15
CDR3aa: CSASGGQAGAYEQYF
CDR3nt: TGCAGTGCTAGCGGGGGACAAGCGGGAGCTTACGAGCAGTACTTC

abundance: .
j_gene: TRBJ2-3
v_gene: TRBV4-1
d_gene: .
len: 16
CDR3aa: CASRPGIADYRDTQYF
CDR3nt: TGCGCCAGCAGACCCGGAATAGCGGATTATAGGGATACGCAGTATTTT

abundance: many
j_gene: TRBJ2-3
v_gene: TRBV20-1
d_gene: .
len: 11
CDR3aa: CSASEIDTQYF
CDR3nt: TGCAGTGCTAGTGAGATAGATACGCAGTATTTT

abundance: many
j_gene: TRBJ1-4
v_gene: TRBV28
d_gene: .
len: 17
CDR3aa: CASSSIQGTSTNEKLFF
CDR3nt: TGTGCCAGCAGTTCGATTCAGGGGACCTCAACTAATGAAAAACTGTTTTTT

abundance: .
j_gene: TRBJ2-5
v_gene: TRBV27
d_gene: .
len: 14
CDR3aa: CASSREGGGENQYF
CDR3nt: TGTGCCAGCAGTCGAGAGGGAGGGGGAGAGAACCAGTACTTC

abundance: many
j_gene: TRBJ1-1
v_gene: TRBV4-2
d_gene: .
len: 15
CDR3aa: CASSQDKTLNTEAFF
CDR3nt: TGTGCCAGCAGCCAAGATAAGACCCTGAACACTGAAGCTTTCTTT

abundance: .
j_gene: TRBJ2-7
v_gene: TRBV7-2
d_gene: .
len: 13
CDR3aa: CASSLQMSYEHYF
CDR3nt: TGTGCCAGCAGCTTGCAGATGTCCTACGAACACTACTTC

abundance: many
j_gene: TRBJ2-3
v_gene: TRBV29-1
d_gene: TRBD1
len: 13
CDR3aa: CSVETGGSDTQYF
CDR3nt: TGCAGCGTTGAAACAGGGGGCTCAGATACGCAGTATTTT

abundance: .
j_gene: TRBJ2-3
v_gene: TRBV27
d_gene: .
len: 16
CDR3aa: CASSPPAGRITDKQCF
CDR3nt: TGTGCCAGCAGTCCCCCCGCAGGGAGGATCACAGATAAGCAGTGTTTT

abundance: many
j_gene: TRBJ2-7
v_gene: TRBV29-1
d_gene: .
len: 12
CDR3aa: CSVEVYSYEQYF
CDR3nt: TGCAGCGTTGAAGTTTACTCCTACGAGCAGTACTTC

abundance: .
j_gene: TRBJ1-1
v_gene: TRBV27
d_gene: TRBD1
len: 15
CDR3aa: CASSPGTGTSDEAFF
CDR3nt: TGTGCCAGCAGTCCCGGGACAGGTACGAGCGATGAAGCTTTCTTT

abundance: few
j_gene: TRBJ2-5
v_gene: TRBV29-1
d_gene: .
len: 11
CDR3aa: CSANQGETQYF
CDR3nt: TGCAGCGCTAACCAGGGGGAGACCCAGTACTTC

abundance: few
j_gene: TRBJ1-4
v_gene: TRBV19
d_gene: TRBD1
len: 15
CDR3aa: CASSINRDRDEKLFF
CDR3nt: TGTGCCAGTAGTATAAACAGGGACAGGGACGAAAAACTGTTTTTT

abundance: .
j_gene: TRBJ1-1
v_gene: TRBV29-1
d_gene: .
len: 13
CDR3aa: CSVEVQGDTEAFF
CDR3nt: TGCAGCGTTGAGGTCCAAGGGGACACTGAAGCTTTCTTT